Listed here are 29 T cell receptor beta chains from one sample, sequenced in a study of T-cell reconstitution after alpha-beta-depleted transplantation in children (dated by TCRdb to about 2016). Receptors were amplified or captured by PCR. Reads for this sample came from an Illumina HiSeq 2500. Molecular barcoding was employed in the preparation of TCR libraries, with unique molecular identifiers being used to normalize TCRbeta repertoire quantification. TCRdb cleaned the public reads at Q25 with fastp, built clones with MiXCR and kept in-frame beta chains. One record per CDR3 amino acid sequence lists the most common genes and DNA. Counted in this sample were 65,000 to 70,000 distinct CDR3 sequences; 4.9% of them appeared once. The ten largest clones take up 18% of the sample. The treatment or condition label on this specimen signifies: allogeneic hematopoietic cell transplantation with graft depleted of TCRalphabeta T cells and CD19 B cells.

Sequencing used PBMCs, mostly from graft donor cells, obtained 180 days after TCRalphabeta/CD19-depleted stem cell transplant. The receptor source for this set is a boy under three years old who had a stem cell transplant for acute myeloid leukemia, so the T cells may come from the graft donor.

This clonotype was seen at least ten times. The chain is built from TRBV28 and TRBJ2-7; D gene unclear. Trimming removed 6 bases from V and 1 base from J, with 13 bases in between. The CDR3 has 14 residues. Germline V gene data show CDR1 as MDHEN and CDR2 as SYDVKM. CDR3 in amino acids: CASRGVASSYEQYV. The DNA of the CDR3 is TGTGCCAGCAGGGGCGTCGCGTCTTCCTACGAGCAGTACGTC.

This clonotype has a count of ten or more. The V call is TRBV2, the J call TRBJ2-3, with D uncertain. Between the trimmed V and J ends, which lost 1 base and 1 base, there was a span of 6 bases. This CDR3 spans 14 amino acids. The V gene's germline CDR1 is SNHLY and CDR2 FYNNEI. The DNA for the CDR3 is TGTGCCAGCAGTGAAGGCGGAGGCACAGATACGCAGTATTTT. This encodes CASSEGGGTDTQYF.

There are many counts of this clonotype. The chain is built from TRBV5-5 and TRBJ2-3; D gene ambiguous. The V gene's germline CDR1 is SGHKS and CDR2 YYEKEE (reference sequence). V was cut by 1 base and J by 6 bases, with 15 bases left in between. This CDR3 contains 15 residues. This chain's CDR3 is CASSLLFTQTDTQYF. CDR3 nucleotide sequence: TGTGCCAGCAGCTTGCTTTTTACTCAAACGGATACGCAGTATTTT.

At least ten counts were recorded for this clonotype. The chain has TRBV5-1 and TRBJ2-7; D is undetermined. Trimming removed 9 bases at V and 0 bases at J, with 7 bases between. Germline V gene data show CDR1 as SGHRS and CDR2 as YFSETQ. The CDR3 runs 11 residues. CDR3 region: CAKDGSYEQYV. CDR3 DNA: TGCGCCAAGGACGGCTCCTACGAGCAGTACGTC.

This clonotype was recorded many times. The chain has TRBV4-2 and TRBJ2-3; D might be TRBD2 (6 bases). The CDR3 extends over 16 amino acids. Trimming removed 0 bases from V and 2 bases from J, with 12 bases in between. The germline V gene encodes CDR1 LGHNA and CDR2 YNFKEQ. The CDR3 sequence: CASSQEGRLPTDTQYF. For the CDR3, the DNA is TGTGCCAGCAGCCAAGAAGGGAGGCTTCCCACAGATACGCAGTATTTT.

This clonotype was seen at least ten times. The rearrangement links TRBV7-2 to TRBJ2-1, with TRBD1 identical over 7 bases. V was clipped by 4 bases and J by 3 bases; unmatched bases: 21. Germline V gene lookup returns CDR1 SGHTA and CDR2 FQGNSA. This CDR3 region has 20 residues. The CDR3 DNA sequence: TGTGCCAGCAGCTCAACCCATACTCGCCGGGACAGCCAGTTCTACAATGAGCAGTTCTTC. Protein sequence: CASSSTHTRRDSQFYNEQFF. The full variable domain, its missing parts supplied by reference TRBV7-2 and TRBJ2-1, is GAGVSQSPSNKVTEKGKDVELRCDPISGHTALYWYRQSLGQGLEFLIYFQGNSAPDKSGLPSDRFSAERTGGSVSTLTIQRTQQEDSAVYLCASSSTHTRRDSQFYNEQFFGPGTRLTVL.

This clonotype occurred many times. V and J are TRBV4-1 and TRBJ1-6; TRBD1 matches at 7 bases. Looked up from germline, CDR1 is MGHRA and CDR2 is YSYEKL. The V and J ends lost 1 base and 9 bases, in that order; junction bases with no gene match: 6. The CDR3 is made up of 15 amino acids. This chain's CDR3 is CASSQVGGEGSPLHF. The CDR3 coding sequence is TGCGCCAGCAGCCAAGTAGGGGGCGAAGGTTCACCCCTCCACTTT.

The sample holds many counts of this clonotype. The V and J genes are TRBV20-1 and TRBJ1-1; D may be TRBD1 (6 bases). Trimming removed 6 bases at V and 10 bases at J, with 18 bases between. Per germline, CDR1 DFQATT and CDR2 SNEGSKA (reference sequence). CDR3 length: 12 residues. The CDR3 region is CSALFPGERAFF. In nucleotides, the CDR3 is TGCAGTGCCCTCTTCCCAGGGGAAAGAGCTTTCTTT.

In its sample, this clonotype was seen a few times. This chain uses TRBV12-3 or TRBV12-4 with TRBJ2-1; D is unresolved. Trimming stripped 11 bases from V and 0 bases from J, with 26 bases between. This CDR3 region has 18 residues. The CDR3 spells CAFSFRLSPDSSYNEQFF. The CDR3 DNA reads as TGTGCCTTCAGTTTCCGGCTTTCTCCCGATAGCTCCTACAATGAGCAGTTCTTC.

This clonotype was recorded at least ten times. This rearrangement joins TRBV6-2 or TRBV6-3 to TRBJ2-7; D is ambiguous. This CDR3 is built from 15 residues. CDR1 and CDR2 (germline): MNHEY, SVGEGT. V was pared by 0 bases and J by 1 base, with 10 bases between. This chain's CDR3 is CASSYSNNPSYEQYV. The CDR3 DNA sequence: TGTGCCAGCAGTTACTCCAATAACCCTTCCTACGAGCAGTACGTC.

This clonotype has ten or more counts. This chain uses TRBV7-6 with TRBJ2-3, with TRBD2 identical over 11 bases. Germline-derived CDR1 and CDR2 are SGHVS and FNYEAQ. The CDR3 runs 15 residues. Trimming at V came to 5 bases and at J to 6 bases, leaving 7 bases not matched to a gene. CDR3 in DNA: TGTGCCAGCAGCAAGACTAGCGGGGCCTGGGATACGCAGTATTTT. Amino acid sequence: CASSKTSGAWDTQYF.

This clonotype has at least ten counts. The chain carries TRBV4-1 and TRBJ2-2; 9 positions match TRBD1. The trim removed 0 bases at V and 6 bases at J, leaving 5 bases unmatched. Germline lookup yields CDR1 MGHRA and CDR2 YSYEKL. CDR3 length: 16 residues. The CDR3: CASSQDGDRAPGELFF. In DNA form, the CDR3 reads TGCGCCAGCAGCCAAGATGGGGACAGGGCCCCCGGGGAGCTGTTTTTT.

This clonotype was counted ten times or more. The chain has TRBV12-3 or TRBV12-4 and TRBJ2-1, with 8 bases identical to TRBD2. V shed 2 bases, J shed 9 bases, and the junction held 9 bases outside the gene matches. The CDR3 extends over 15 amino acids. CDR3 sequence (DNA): TGTGCCAGCAGTTTAAAGGGGCAGCGGGGGTTTGAGCAGTTCTTC. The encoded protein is CASSLKGQRGFEQFF.

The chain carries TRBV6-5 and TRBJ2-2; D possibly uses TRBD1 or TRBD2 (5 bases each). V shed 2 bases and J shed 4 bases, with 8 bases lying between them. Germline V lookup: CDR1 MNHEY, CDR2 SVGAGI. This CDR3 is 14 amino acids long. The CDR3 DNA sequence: TGTGCCAGCAGTTACGACAGCGGCACCGGGGAGCTGTTTTTT. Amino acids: CASSYDSGTGELFF.

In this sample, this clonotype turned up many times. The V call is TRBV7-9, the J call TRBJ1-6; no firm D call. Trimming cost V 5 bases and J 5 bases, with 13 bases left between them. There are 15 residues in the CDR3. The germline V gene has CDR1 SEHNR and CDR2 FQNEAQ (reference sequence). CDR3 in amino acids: CASSPPGGNNSPLHF. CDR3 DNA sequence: TGTGCCAGCAGCCCCCCGGGAGGGAATAATTCACCCCTCCACTTT.

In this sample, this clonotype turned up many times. CDR3 nucleotides: TGCGCCCCCCCGGAAAGAGGGGACGAGCAGTACGTC. It yields the protein CAPPERGDEQYV. This rearrangement joins TRBV5-1 to TRBJ2-7; tentatively, D is TRBD1 or TRBD2 (5 bases each). Germline CDR1 is SGHRS and CDR2 is YFSETQ. The CDR3 totals 12 residues. V was clipped by 10 bases and J by 5 bases, with 16 bases between them.

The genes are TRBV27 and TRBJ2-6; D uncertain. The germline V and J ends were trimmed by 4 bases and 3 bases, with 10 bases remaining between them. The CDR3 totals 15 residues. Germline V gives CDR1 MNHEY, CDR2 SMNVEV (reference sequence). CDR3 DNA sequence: TGTGCCAGCAGTTACCGAGGTGGTGGGGCCAACGTCCTGACTTTC. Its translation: CASSYRGGGANVLTF. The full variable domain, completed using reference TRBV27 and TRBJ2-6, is EAQVTQNPRYLITVTGKKLTVTCSQNMNHEYMSWYRQDPGLGLRQIYYSMNVEVTDKGDVPEGYKVSRKEKRNFPLILESPSPNQTSLYFCASSYRGGGANVLTFGAGSRLTVL.

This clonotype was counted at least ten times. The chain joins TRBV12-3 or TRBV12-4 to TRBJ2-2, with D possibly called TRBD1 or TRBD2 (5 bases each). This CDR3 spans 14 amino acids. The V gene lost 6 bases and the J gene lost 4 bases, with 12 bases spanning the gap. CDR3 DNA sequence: TGTGCCAGCAGCATGGGACCGCGCACCGGGGAGCTGTTTTTT. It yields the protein CASSMGPRTGELFF.

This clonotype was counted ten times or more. CDR3 DNA sequence: TGTGCCAGCAGCCCCCTGCCCTACCAGACAGGAGGGGTGGTGGAGACCCAGTACTTC. Its translation: CASSPLPYQTGGVVETQYF. The chain is built from TRBV11-1 and TRBJ2-5; D is possibly TRBD1 or TRBD2 (6 bases each). Germline V gives CDR1 SGHAT, CDR2 FQDESV (reference sequence). Trimming cost V 5 bases and J 5 bases, with 30 bases left between them. This CDR3 is built from 19 residues.

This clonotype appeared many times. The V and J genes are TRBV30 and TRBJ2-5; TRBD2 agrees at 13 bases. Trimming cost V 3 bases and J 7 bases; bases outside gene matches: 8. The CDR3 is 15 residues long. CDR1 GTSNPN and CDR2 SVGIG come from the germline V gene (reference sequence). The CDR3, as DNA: TGTGCCTGGAGCCGAACTAGCGGGGGGGCAGGGACCCAGTACTTC. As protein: CAWSRTSGGAGTQYF.

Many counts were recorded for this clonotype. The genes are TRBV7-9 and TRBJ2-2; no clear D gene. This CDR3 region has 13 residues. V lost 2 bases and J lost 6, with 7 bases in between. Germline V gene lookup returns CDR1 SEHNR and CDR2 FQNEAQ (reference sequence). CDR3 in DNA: TGTGCCAGCAGCTTAATCGGGTCCGGGGAGCTGTTTTTT. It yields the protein CASSLIGSGELFF.

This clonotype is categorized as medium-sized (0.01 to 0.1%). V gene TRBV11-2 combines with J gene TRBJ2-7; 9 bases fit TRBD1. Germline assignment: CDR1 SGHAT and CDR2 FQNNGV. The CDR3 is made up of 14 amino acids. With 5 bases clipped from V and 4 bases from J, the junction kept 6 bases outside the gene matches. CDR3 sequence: CASSLGQGGYEQYV. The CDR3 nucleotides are TGTGCCAGCAGCCTGGGACAGGGCGGTTACGAGCAGTACGTC.

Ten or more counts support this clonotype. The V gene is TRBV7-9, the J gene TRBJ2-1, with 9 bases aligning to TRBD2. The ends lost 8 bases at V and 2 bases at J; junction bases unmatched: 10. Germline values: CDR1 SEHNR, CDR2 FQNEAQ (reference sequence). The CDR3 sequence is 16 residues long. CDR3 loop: CASGGLAGAPYNEQFF. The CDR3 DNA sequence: TGTGCCAGCGGGGGATTAGCGGGGGCCCCCTACAATGAGCAGTTCTTC.

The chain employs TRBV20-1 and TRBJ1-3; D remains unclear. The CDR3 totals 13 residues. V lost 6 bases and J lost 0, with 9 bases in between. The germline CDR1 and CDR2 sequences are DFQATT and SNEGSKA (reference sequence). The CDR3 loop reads CSALNGSGNTIYF. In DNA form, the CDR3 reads TGCAGTGCCTTGAATGGCTCTGGAAACACCATATATTTT.

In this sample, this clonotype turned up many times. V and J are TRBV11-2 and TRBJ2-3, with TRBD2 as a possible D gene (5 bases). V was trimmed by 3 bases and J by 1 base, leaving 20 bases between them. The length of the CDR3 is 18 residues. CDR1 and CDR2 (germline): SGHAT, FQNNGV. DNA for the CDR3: TGTGCCAGCAGCTTGGAGGTATCCAAGTATCGAGGCACAGATACGCAGTATTTT. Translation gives CASSLEVSKYRGTDTQYF.

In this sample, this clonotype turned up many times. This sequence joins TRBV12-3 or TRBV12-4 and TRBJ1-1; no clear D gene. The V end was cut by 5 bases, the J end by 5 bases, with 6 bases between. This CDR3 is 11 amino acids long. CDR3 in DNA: TGTGCCAGCAGTCCCCTAACTGAAGCTTTCTTT. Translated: CASSPLTEAFF.

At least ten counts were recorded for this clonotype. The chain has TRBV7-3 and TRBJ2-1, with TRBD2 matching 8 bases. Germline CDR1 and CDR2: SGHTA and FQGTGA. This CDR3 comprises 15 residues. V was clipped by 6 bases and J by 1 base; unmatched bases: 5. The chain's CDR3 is CASSLAGNSYNEQFF. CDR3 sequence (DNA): TGTGCCAGCAGTCTAGCGGGTAATTCCTACAATGAGCAGTTCTTC.

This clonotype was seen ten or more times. The CDR3 spells CASSLGGAGGRLDTQYF. CDR3 nucleotide sequence: TGTGCCAGCAGCTTGGGCGGGGCGGGGGGCCGTCTGGATACGCAGTATTTT. V gene TRBV5-4 combines with J gene TRBJ2-3; 8 bases agree with TRBD2. Germline CDR1 reads SGHNT; CDR2 reads YYREEE (reference sequence). This CDR3 has 17 residues. V lost 0 bases to trimming and J lost 6 bases; unmatched junction nucleotides: 12. The full variable domain, completed using reference TRBV5-4 and TRBJ2-3, is ETGVTQSPTHLIKTRGQQVTLRCSSQSGHNTVSWYQQALGQGPQFIFQYYREEENGRGNFPPRFSGLQFPNYSSELNVNALELDDSALYLCASSLGGAGGRLDTQYFGPGTRLTVL.

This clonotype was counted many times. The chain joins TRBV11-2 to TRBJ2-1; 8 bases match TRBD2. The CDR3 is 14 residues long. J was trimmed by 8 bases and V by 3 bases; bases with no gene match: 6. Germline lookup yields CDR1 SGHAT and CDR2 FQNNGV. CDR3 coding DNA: TGTGCCAGCAGCTTTGTCCGGGGGGGGTATGAGCAGTTCTTC. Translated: CASSFVRGGYEQFF.